The 13 T cell receptor beta chains given below trace back to one sample, sequenced in a study of blood T cell repertoires in COVID-19. This table comes from immunoSEQ multiplex PCR, and its TCRdb copy is limited to in-frame clones, with some not included. The sample carries under 300,000 clones, around nine tenths recorded once. Sequenced sample: peripheral blood. All receptors come from a woman between 40 and 55 years old who had recovered from COVID-19.

The chain has TRBV5-4 and TRBJ2-7; the D is unclear. The CDR3 runs to 14 residues. Trimming cost V 4 bases and J 2 bases, with 13 bases left between them. Germline CDR1 is SGHNT and CDR2 is YYREEE (reference sequence). The CDR3 DNA is TGTGCCAGCAGCGCAACCACCACACCCTACGAGCAGTACGTC. Amino acid sequence: CASSATTTPYEQYV.

V is TRBV24-1 and J is TRBJ1-2; 7 nucleotides line up with TRBD1. V shed 5 bases and J 4 bases; nucleotides not matched to a gene: 3. Per germline, CDR1 KGHDR and CDR2 SFDVKD. CDR3 length equals 13 residues. CDR3 in DNA: TGTGCCACCAGTGGGGACAGAGCCTATGGCTACACCTTC. It translates to CATSGDRAYGYTF.

A word on this clone: The junction and the germline gene differ at one end; a read error may be behind it. The chain has TRBV14 and TRBJ1-2; D uncertain. CDR3 length equals 11 residues. CDR1 and CDR2 (germline): SGHDN, FVKESK. CDR3 nucleotides: TGTGCCAGCAGCCAAGATCTGAGGTGGGCCTTC. Translation: CASSQDLRWAF.

The CDR3 bases are TGTGCCAGCAGCCCCCCGGGGACAGGGGAGCGCACAGATACGCAGTATTTT. Protein product: CASSPPGTGERTDTQYF. V gene TRBV5-5 combines with J gene TRBJ2-3, with 10 positions matching TRBD1. Germline CDR1 and CDR2: SGHKS and YYEKEE (reference sequence). CDR3 length equals 17 residues. The junction had 9 bases not matched to a gene; V was cut back by 4 bases and J by 1 base.

V and J are TRBV5-5 and TRBJ1-1; tentative D call: TRBD1 (6 bases). With 3 bases removed from V and 1 base from J, the gap between germline ends came to 19 bases. The CDR3 loop spans 17 amino acids. Germline loops: CDR1 SGHKS, CDR2 YYEKEE (reference sequence). In nucleotides, the CDR3 is TGTGCCAGCAGCTCGCCACCCCTGGGACACACGAACACTGAAGCTTTCTTT. Encoded protein: CASSSPPLGHTNTEAFF.

The rearrangement uses TRBV19 and TRBJ2-1; a possible D gene is TRBD2 (6 bases). The CDR3 totals 15 residues. Germline-derived CDR1 and CDR2 are LNHDA and SQIVND (reference sequence). Trimming cost V 3 bases and J 9 bases, with 18 bases left between them. CDR3 in DNA: TGTGCCAGTAGTATCTCGCCGGGAGCCCCGGGTGAGCAGTTCTTC. Its protein is CASSISPGAPGEQFF. The whole variable domain, remainder taken from reference TRBV19 and TRBJ2-1, is DGGITQSPKYLFRKEGQNVTLSCEQNLNHDAMYWYRQDPGQGLRLIYYSQIVNDFQKGDIAEGYSVSREKKESFPLTVTSAQKNPTAFYLCASSISPGAPGEQFFGPGTRLTVL.

This clone was counted once. This chain connects TRBV7-2 to TRBJ2-3; possibly TRBD2 for D (5 bases). Germline values: CDR1 SGHTA, CDR2 FQGNSA. The CDR3 has 19 amino acids. Trimming removed 3 bases from V and 1 base from J, with 23 bases in between. The CDR3 DNA reads as TGTGCCAGCAGCTTCGCCCGAGGGCGCGGGCGGGTACGCACAGATACGCAGTATTTT. Translated, it gives CASSFARGRGRVRTDTQYF.

This sequence joins TRBV19 and TRBJ2-3, with TRBD2 matching over 7 bases. This CDR3 has 15 residues. The ends lost 4 bases at V and 6 bases at J; junction bases unmatched: 10. Germline V lookup: CDR1 LNHDA, CDR2 SQIVND (reference sequence). The CDR3 protein is CASSRAAGDPDTQYF. Here the CDR3 DNA reads TGTGCCAGTAGTAGGGCTGCGGGAGACCCCGATACGCAGTATTTT.

The CDR3 is CASSFRQDNEQFF. In DNA form, the CDR3 reads TGCGCCAGCAGCTTCCGACAGGACAATGAGCAGTTCTTC. The J gene is TRBJ2-1, the V gene TRBV5-1, with D possibly being TRBD1 (6 bases). The CDR3 is 13 amino acids. The germline gives CDR1 SGHRS, CDR2 YFSETQ. Trimming shortened V by 2 bases and J by 5 bases, and 8 bases separated the two germline ends.

This clone was seen a handful of times. This chain links TRBV3-1 (or the pseudogene TRBV3-2) with TRBJ2-2; TRBD2 matches at 8 bases. V was clipped by 4 bases and J by 5 bases; unmatched bases: 9. The V gene's germline CDR1 is LGHDT and CDR2 YNNKEL (reference sequence). The CDR3 spans 16 residues. CDR3 region: CASSPWAGGGTGELFF. The CDR3 DNA is TGTGCCAGCAGCCCCTGGGCGGGAGGTGGTACCGGGGAGCTGTTTTTT.

This clone occurred once. The chain couples TRBV12-3 or TRBV12-4 to TRBJ2-1; possibly TRBD1 for D (5 bases). V was pared by 3 bases and J by 10 bases, with 10 bases between. The CDR3 totals 12 residues. CDR3 coding DNA: TGTGCCAGCAGTTTCCCCAGGGCCGAGCAGTTCTTC. It yields the protein CASSFPRAEQFF.

This chain joins TRBV11-3 and TRBJ1-3; D call uncertain. Per germline, CDR1 SGHNT and CDR2 YENEEA. The germline V and J ends were trimmed by 1 base and 4 bases, with 8 bases remaining between them. There are 14 residues in the CDR3. The CDR3 nucleotides read TGTGCCAGCAGCTTAGGAGGGTCAGGAAACACCATATATTTT. As protein: CASSLGGSGNTIYF.

The chain links TRBV4-3 to TRBJ2-2, with 8 bases matching TRBD2. Per germline, CDR1 LGHNA and CDR2 YSLEER. V shed 0 bases, J shed 6 bases, and the junction held 6 bases outside the gene matches. The length of the CDR3 is 16 residues. CDR3 sequence: CASSQEGSGMAGELFF. The CDR3 bases are TGCGCCAGCAGCCAAGAAGGTAGCGGGATGGCCGGGGAGCTGTTTTTT.